This TCR beta chain was identified in a study of cytomegalovirus exposure and HLA in healthy donors. Across the whole study: In terms of ancestry, the Caucasian-associated cluster contained roughly four fifths of the 300 to 400 genotyped donors. General study results and limits: Among the most significant clusters, several appeared linked to common viral pathogens in a later analysis. Several V segments, TRBV6-2 and TRBV6-3 among them, could not be told apart and were dropped.

Amplification used 60 Vbeta primers and 13 Jbeta primers. TCRdb's table, derived via immunoSEQ multiplex PCR, lists solely in-frame clones and lacks some. The sample records 95,000 to 100,000 clones, 76% being singletons. Details on this clone: What it recognizes is unknown.

The length of the CDR3 is 12 residues. Germline loops: CDR1 SGHRS, CDR2 YFSETQ. Trimming stripped 3 bases from V and 0 bases from J, with 2 bases between. The TCR was taken from a man in his forties in good health and CMV-seronegative. The chain has TRBV5-1 and TRBJ2-3; no clear D. What was sequenced was PBMCs. The CDR3, as DNA: TGCGCCAGCAGCTCAAGCACAGATACGCAGTATTTT. This gives the protein CASSSSTDTQYF.